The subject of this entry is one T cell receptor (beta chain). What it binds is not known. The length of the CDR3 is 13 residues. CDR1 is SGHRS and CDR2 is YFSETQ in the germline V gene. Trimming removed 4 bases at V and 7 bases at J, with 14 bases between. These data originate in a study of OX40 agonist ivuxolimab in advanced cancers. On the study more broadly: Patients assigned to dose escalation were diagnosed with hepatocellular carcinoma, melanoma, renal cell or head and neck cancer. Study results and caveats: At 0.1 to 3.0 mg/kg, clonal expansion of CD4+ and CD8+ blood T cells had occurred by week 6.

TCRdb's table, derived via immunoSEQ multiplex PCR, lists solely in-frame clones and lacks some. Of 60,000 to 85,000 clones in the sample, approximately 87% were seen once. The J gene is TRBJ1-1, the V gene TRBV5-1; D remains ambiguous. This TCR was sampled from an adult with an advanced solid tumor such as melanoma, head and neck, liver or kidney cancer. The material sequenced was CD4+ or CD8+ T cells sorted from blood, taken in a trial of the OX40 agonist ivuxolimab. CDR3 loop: CASSAEISGEAFF. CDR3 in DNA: TGCGCCAGCAGCGCCGAAATTTCGGGTGAAGCTTTCTTT.